The source of this TCR beta chain is a study of shared clonotypes between healthy human individuals. The study's findings and limits: Measured sharing among donors was expected to vary with sequencing depth. The study found lower generation probabilities in non-shared clonotypes than in those shared by all four donors.

Trimming removed 4 bases at V and 1 base at J, with 19 bases between. Germline CDR1 reads MDHEN; CDR2 reads SYDVKM. CDR3 size: 17 residues. With respect to this clone: Its antigen is undetermined.

Sorted-subset replicate PCR reactions contained roughly 200 ng DNA, corresponding to tens of thousands of T cell genomes. Profiling relied on immunoSEQ multiplex PCR, and the TCRdb table lists in-frame clones only, not all of them. The sample consists of about 2.1 million clones, roughly 93% of them appearing once. CD45RO-negative, CCR7-positively selected cells formed the naive CD8 fraction, excluding terminally differentiated effector memory CD45RA+ cells. V gene TRBV28 combines with J gene TRBJ2-5; weak D call: TRBD1 (5 bases). Material for sequencing was naive CD8+ T cells from PBMCs. The TCR originated in a man aged 18 to 29 in good health. Some clones in this sample may be carry-over from other donors' samples. The CDR3 is CASSWGPVRSTQETQYF. CDR3 nucleotide sequence: TGTGCCAGCAGTTGGGGCCCCGTCAGGTCCACCCAAGAGACCCAGTACTTC.